This T cell receptor (beta chain) stems from a study of blood T cell repertoires in COVID-19. Original analysis: How many nucleated cells were present was estimated from reference gene primer amplification. The method was immunoSEQ multiplex PCR; TCRdb's version includes in-frame clones alone and lacks a portion of them. V and J calls and clone size are those listed in that table; D and trimming were worked out from the DNA. The repertoire holds a few hundred thousand clones, 80% to 85% seen once, with around 3.5% in the top ten. The V gene end was trimmed by 6 bases and the J gene end by 5 bases; junction bases not matched to a gene: 9. The CDR3 is made up of 15 amino acids. Germline-derived CDR1 and CDR2 are SNHLY and FYNNEI.

Specimen: peripheral blood. This sequence joins TRBV2 and TRBJ2-7; 11 nucleotides align to TRBD2. The TCR originated in a woman aged 18-35 years with acute or convalescent COVID-19. The CDR3 DNA follows: TGTGCCAGCAGGGAACTAGCGGGAGTTTTCCACGAGCAGTACTTC. Translating gives CASRELAGVFHEQYF.